A single sample is the source of the 12 T cell receptor beta chains below, sequenced in a study of shared clonotypes between healthy human individuals. Assay used: immunoSEQ multiplex PCR; TCRdb lists only in-frame clones, some missing. Of about 1.5 million clones in the sample, 95% to 99% were seen once. Material for sequencing was naive CD4+ T cells sorted from blood. The subset was: CD45RA+ positively selected. These receptors came from a man aged 30 to 39 in good health.

This chain uses TRBV21-1 with TRBJ2-7. TRBV21-1 is an annotated pseudogene. There are 13 residues in the CDR3. The CDR3 spells CASLNKGPYEQYF. For the CDR3, the DNA is TGTGCCAGCCTTAACAAGGGACCTTACGAGCAGTACTTC.

V usage is TRBV6-1 and J usage is TRBJ1-1; D is undetermined. The CDR3 has 14 residues. The V end was cut by 2 bases, the J end by 4 bases, with 11 bases between. Germline V lookup: CDR1 MNHNS, CDR2 SASEGT. The CDR3 spells CASSEPAGSTEAFF. CDR3 nucleotide sequence: TGTGCCAGCAGTGAACCGGCGGGGTCCACTGAAGCTTTCTTT.

The chain links TRBV5-1 to TRBJ1-1, with 7 nucleotides matching TRBD1. V lost 6 bases to trimming and J lost 3 bases; unmatched junction nucleotides: 5. Germline CDR1 reads SGHRS; CDR2 reads YFSETQ. The CDR3 has 13 residues. The DNA of the CDR3 is TGCGCCAGCAAAACAGGGGTAGACACTGAAGCTTTCTTT. The encoded protein is CASKTGVDTEAFF.

The rearrangement links TRBV11-2 to TRBJ2-7; no definite D call. Trimming pared 2 bases from V and 4 bases from J, leaving 9 bases between. This CDR3 comprises 13 residues. Germline CDR1 is SGHAT and CDR2 is FQNNGV. The DNA of the CDR3 is TGTGCCAGCAGCTTACCTGACTCATACGAGCAGTACTTC. Its protein product is CASSLPDSYEQYF. The whole variable domain, remainder taken from reference TRBV11-2 and TRBJ2-7, is EAGVAQSPRYKIIEKRQSVAFWCNPISGHATLYWYQQILGQGPKLLIQFQNNGVVDDSQLPKDRFSAERLKGVDSTLKIQPAKLEDSAVYLCASSLPDSYEQYFGPGTRLTVT.

V is TRBV2 and J is TRBJ1-3, with D unresolved. Germline V gene lookup returns CDR1 SNHLY and CDR2 FYNNEI. Deletions cut 8 bases from V and 3 bases from J, with 8 bases between. CDR3 length equals 12 residues. CDR3 amino acids: CASQTGGNTIYF. The CDR3, as DNA: TGTGCCAGCCAAACGGGTGGAAACACCATATATTTT.

This clone has a single count. The V and J genes are TRBV12-5 and TRBJ2-2; D remains ambiguous. The CDR3 has 12 amino acids. Trimming shortened V by 2 bases and J by 5 bases, and 3 bases separated the two germline ends. Germline loops: CDR1 LGHNT, CDR2 FRNRAP. CDR3 coding DNA: TGTGCTAGTGGTTTGAGAACCGGGGAGCTGTTTTTT. Translated, it gives CASGLRTGELFF.

The rearrangement joins TRBV7-8 to TRBJ1-1; no clear D. CDR1 SGHVS and CDR2 FQNEAQ come from the germline V gene. The CDR3 runs 13 residues. Between the trimmed V and J ends, which lost 5 bases and 4 bases, there was a span of 11 bases. The CDR3 region has the DNA TGTGCCAGCAGCATGGAAATGACCACTGAAGCTTTCTTT. This gives the protein CASSMEMTTEAFF.

CDR3 nucleotides: TGTGCCATCAGTGAGGCGACAGGGATCTTGAACACTGAAGCTTTCTTT. Translation: CAISEATGILNTEAFF. The chain carries TRBV10-3 and TRBJ1-1, with TRBD1 identical over 7 bases. This CDR3 has 16 amino acids. Germline CDR1 and CDR2: ENHRY and SYGVKD. The junction had 6 bases not matched to a gene; V was cut back by 2 bases and J by 0 bases.

The CDR3 here is CASSSNSEKLFF. The CDR3 nucleotides are TGTGCCAGCAGCTCTAACAGTGAAAAACTGTTTTTT. V is TRBV7-9 and J is TRBJ1-4; D gene ambiguous. The CDR3 length is 12 residues. Trimming cost V 4 bases and J 7 bases, with 7 bases left between them. In germline, CDR1 is SEHNR, CDR2 FQNEAQ (reference sequence).

The gene calls are TRBV6-5 and TRBJ2-1; possibly TRBD2 for D (5 bases). There are 16 residues in the CDR3. Germline CDR1 is MNHEY and CDR2 is SVGAGI. The ends were cut back, 3 bases at V and 7 bases at J, with 19 bases in the middle. Here the CDR3 DNA reads TGTGCCAGCAGTTATGACCCGAATAGCGTAGTAAATGAGCAGTTCTTC. Its protein is CASSYDPNSVVNEQFF.

This clone was counted a few times. This rearrangement joins TRBV6-4 to TRBJ2-1; 10 positions match TRBD2. Germline trimming cut 0 bases from V and 4 bases from J; bases unmatched to any gene: 0. The germline CDR1 and CDR2 sequences are MRHNA and SNTAGT. The length of the CDR3 is 15 residues. The CDR3, as DNA: TGTGCCAGCAGTGACTCAGCGGGAGGGTACAATGAGCAGTTCTTC. Protein product: CASSDSAGGYNEQFF.

The chain is built from TRBV4-2 and TRBJ2-3; D gene ambiguous. Trimming left V 3 bases short and J 2 bases short, with 6 bases between. The germline V gene encodes CDR1 LGHNA and CDR2 YNFKEQ. The CDR3 sequence is 13 residues long. The CDR3 nucleotides read TGTGCCAGCAGCCAGGTTAACACAGATACGCAGTATTTT. This gives the protein CASSQVNTDTQYF.